A selection of T cell receptor beta chains follows, all from one sample in a study of post-analysis software for immune sequencing data. TCRdb recomputed calls from the PCR reads with MiXCR, one row per CDR3 protein. The table includes 350,000 to 450,000 distinct CDR3 sequences, roughly 36% detected once. The sequenced sample consisted of blood. Receptors originate from a girl between 10 and 17 years old with multiple sclerosis. The CDR3 runs from the conserved cysteine through the conserved F or W. A D gene is named only where the DNA matches it firmly. Not all rows give a size; the values are once, few, many and, for expanded clones, a class.

V gene: TRBV27
J gene: TRBJ1-3
D gene: NA
clone size: NA
CDR3 protein: CASSFFGNSGNTIYF
CDR3 DNA: TGTGCCAGCAGTTTTTTTGGCAACTCTGGAAACACCATATATTTT

V gene: TRBV4-3
J gene: TRBJ2-6
D gene: NA
clone size: NA
CDR3 protein: CASSQALTRLSGANVLTF
CDR3 DNA: TGCGCCAGCAGCCAAGCACTAACTAGACTCTCTGGGGCCAACGTCCTGACTTTC

V gene: TRBV4-1
J gene: TRBJ2-3
D gene: NA
clone size: few
CDR3 protein: CASSQETHTTDTQYF
CDR3 DNA: TGCGCCAGCAGCCAAGAGACTCACACCACAGATACGCAGTATTTT

V gene: TRBV10-3
J gene: TRBJ2-4
D gene: NA
clone size: NA
CDR3 protein: CAISESSGRAKNIQYF
CDR3 DNA: TGTGCCATCAGTGAGTCGTCGGGACGTGCCAAAAACATTCAGTACTTC

V gene: TRBV12-3/TRBV12-4
J gene: TRBJ2-5
D gene: NA
clone size: NA
CDR3 protein: CASSLSGTQYF
CDR3 DNA: TGTGCCAGCAGCCTCTCAGGGACCCAGTACTTC

V gene: TRBV29-1
J gene: TRBJ2-3
D gene: NA
clone size: NA
CDR3 protein: CSVERRVSTDTKYF
CDR3 DNA: TGCAGCGTTGAAAGGAGGGTCTCCACAGATACGAAGTATTTT

V gene: TRBV5-1
J gene: TRBJ2-3
D gene: TRBD2
clone size: NA
CDR3 protein: CASSLGTSVGADTQYF
CDR3 DNA: TGCGCCAGCAGCTTGGGGACTAGTGTTGGCGCAGATACGCAGTATTTT

V gene: TRBV5-5
J gene: TRBJ1-5
D gene: TRBD1
clone size: few
CDR3 protein: CASSLTGTRYSNQPQHF
CDR3 DNA: TGTGCCAGCAGCCTGACAGGGACCCGCTATAGCAATCAGCCCCAGCATTTT

V gene: TRBV27
J gene: TRBJ2-1
D gene: NA
clone size: NA
CDR3 protein: CASTETGEYNEQFF
CDR3 DNA: TGTGCCAGCACCGAAACTGGGGAGTACAATGAGCAGTTCTTC

V gene: TRBV27
J gene: TRBJ1-5
D gene: TRBD1
clone size: NA
CDR3 protein: CASSRQGANQPQHF
CDR3 DNA: TGTGCCAGCAGTCGACAGGGGGCGAATCAGCCCCAGCATTTT